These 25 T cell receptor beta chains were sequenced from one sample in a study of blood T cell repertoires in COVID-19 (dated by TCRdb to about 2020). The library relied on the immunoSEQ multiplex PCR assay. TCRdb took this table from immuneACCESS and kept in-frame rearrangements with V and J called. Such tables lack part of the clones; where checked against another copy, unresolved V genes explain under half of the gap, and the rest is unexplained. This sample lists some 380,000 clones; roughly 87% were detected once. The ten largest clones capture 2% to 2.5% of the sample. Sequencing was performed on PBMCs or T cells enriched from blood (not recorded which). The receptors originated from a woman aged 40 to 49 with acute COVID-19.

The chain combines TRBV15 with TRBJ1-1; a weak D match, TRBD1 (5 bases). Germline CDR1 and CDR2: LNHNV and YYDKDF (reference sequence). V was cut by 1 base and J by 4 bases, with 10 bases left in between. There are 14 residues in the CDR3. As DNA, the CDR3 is TGTGCCACCAGCAGAGTGGGGGGGACCACTGAAGCTTTCTTT. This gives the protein CATSRVGGTTEAFF. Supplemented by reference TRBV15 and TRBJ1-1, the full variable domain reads DAMVIQNPRYQVTQFGKPVTLSCSQTLNHNVMYWYQQKSSQAPKLLFHYYDKDFNNEADTPDNFQSRRPNTSFCFLDIRSPGLGDTAMYLCATSRVGGTTEAFFGQGTRLTVV.

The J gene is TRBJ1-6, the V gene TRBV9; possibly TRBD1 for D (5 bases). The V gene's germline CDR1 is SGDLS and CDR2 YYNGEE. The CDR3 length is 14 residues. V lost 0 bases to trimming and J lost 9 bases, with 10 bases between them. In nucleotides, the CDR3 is TGTGCCAGCAGCGTAGCGGGGGTTACTTCACCCCTCCACTTT. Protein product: CASSVAGVTSPLHF.

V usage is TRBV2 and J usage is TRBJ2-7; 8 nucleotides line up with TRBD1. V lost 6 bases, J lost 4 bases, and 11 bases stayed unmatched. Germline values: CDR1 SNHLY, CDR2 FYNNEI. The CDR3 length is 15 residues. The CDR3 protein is CASSRRTGYLYEQYF. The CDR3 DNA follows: TGTGCCAGCAGCCGGAGGACAGGGTATTTGTACGAGCAGTACTTC.

The CDR3 nucleotides read TGTGCCAGCAACGCAGCCGGGACAGGGGTTTCACCCCTCCACTTT. Residues: CASNAAGTGVSPLHF. V and J are TRBV14 and TRBJ1-6; 10 bases are a match to TRBD1. Per germline, CDR1 SGHDN and CDR2 FVKESK. J gave up 9 bases and V 7 bases, and 9 bases lay outside the gene matches. The CDR3 has 15 residues.

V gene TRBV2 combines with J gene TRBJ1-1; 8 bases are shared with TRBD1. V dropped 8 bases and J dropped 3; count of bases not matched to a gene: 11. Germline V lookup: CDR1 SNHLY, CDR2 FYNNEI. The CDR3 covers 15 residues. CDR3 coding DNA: TGTGCCAGCCGATCGGGACAGGAGGGATACACTGAAGCTTTCTTT. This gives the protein CASRSGQEGYTEAFF. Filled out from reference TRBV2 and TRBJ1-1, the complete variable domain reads EPEVTQTPSHQVTQMGQEVILRCVPISNHLYFYWYRQILGQKVEFLVSFYNNEISEKSEIFDDQFSVERPDGSNFTLKIRSTKLEDSAMYFCASRSGQEGYTEAFFGQGTRLTVV.

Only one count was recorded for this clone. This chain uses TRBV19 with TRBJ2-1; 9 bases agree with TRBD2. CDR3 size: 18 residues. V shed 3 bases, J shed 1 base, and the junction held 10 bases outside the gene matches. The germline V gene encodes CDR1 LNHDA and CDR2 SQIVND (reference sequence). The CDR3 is CASSMDGGGARSYNEQFF. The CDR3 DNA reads TGTGCCAGTAGTATGGACGGCGGGGGGGCCCGGTCCTACAATGAGCAGTTCTTC.

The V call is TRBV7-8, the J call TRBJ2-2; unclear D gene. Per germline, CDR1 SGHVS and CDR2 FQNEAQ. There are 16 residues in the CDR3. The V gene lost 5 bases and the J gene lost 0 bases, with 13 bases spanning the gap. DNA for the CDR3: TGTGCCAGCAGCCCAAGACCGACATCGAACACCGGGGAGCTGTTTTTT. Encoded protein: CASSPRPTSNTGELFF.

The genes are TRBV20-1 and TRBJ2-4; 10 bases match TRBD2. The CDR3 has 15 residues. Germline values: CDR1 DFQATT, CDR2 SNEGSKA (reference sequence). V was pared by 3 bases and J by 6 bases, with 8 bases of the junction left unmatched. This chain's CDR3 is CSASHASGGANIQYF. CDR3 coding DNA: TGCAGTGCTAGTCATGCCAGCGGGGGGGCAAACATTCAGTACTTC.

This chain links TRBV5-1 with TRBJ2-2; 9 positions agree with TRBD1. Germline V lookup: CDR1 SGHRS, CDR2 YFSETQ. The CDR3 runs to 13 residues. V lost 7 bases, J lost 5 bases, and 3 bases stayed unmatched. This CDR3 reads CASRDRETGELFF. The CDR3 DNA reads TGCGCCAGCCGGGACAGGGAGACCGGGGAGCTGTTTTTT.

CDR3 in DNA: TGCGCCAGCAGCTTGGGCCCGGTGAGCGGGGACGAAAAACTGTTTTTT. Translation gives CASSLGPVSGDEKLFF. This chain joins TRBV5-1 and TRBJ1-4, with D perhaps matching TRBD1 (5 bases). CDR3 length equals 16 residues. V was clipped by 0 bases and J by 8 bases, with 17 bases between them. Germline CDR1 is SGHRS and CDR2 is YFSETQ.

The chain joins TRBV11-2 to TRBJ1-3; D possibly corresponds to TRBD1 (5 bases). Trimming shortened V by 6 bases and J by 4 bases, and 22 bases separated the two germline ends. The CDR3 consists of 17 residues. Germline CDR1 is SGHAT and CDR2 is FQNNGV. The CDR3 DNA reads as TGTGCCAGCAGGCGCCTGGGGGGGGTTAGTCGCGGAAACACCATATATTTT. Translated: CASRRLGGVSRGNTIYF.

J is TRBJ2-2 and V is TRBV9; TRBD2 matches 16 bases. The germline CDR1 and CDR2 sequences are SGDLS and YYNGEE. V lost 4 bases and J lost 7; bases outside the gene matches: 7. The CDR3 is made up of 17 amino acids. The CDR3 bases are TGTGCCAGCAGCCCCCCGGGACTAGCGGGGGGGTACGGGGAGCTGTTTTTT. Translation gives CASSPPGLAGGYGELFF.

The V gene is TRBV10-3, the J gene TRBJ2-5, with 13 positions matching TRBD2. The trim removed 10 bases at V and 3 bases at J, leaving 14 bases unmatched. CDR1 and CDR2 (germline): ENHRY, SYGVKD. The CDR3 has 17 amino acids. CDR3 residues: CATRGPTSGGIEETQYF. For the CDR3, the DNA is TGTGCCACCCGAGGACCGACTAGCGGGGGGATAGAAGAGACCCAGTACTTC.

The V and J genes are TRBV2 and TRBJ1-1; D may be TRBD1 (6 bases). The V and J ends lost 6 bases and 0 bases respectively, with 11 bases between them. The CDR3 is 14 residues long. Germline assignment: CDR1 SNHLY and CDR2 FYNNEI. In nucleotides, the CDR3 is TGTGCCAGCAGATCTGACAGGCTGAACACTGAAGCTTTCTTT. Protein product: CASRSDRLNTEAFF.

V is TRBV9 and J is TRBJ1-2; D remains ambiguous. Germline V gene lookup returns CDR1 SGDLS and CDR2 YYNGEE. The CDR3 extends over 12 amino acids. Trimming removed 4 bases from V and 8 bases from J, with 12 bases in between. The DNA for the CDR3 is TGTGCCAGCAGCACTAGCTCCAGGGGCTACACCTTC. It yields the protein CASSTSSRGYTF.

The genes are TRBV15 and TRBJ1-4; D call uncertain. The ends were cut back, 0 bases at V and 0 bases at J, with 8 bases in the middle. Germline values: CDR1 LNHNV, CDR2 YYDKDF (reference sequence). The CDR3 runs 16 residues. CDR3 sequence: CATSRDSDATNEKLFF. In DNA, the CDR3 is TGTGCCACCAGCAGAGACAGCGATGCAACTAATGAAAAACTGTTTTTT.

CDR3 sequence reads: CASLTAVLQYF. CDR3 bases: TGTGCCAGCCTAACAGCGGTGCTGCAGTATTTT. The V gene is TRBV2, the J gene TRBJ2-3; weak D call: TRBD2 (5 bases). The CDR3 runs 11 residues. Germline-derived CDR1 and CDR2 are SNHLY and FYNNEI. Trimming removed 8 bases at V and 11 bases at J, with 14 bases between.

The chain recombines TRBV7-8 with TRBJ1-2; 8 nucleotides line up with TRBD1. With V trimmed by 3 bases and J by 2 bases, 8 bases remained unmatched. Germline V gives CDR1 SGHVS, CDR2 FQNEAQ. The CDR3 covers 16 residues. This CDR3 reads CASSLHPGQENYGYTF. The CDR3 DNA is TGTGCCAGCAGCTTGCACCCGGGACAGGAGAACTATGGCTACACCTTC.

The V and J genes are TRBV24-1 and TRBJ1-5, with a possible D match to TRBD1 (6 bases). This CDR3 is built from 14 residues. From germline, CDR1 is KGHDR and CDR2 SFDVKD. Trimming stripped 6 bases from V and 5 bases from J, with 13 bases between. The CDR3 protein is CATSWGGQDQPQHF. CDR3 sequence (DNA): TGTGCCACCAGTTGGGGGGGCCAGGATCAGCCCCAGCATTTT.

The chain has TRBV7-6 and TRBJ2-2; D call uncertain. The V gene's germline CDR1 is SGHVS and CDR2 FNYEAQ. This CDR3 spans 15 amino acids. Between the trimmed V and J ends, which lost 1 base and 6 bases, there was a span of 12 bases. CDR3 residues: CASSLVEPGAGELFF. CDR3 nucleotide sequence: TGTGCCAGCAGCTTAGTAGAACCCGGAGCCGGGGAGCTGTTTTTT.

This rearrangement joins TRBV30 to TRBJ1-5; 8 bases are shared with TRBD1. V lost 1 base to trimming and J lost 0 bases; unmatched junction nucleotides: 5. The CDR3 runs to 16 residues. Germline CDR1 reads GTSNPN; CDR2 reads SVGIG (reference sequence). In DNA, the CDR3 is TGTGCCTGGAGTGCCCCAGGGGGCCGTAGCAATCAGCCCCAGCATTTT. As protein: CAWSAPGGRSNQPQHF.

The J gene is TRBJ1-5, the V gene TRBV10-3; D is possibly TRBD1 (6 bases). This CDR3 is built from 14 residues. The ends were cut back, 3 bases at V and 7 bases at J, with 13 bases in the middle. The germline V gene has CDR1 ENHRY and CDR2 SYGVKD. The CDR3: CAISDSTGIQPQHF. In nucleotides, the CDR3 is TGTGCCATCAGTGATTCCACAGGGATCCAGCCCCAGCATTTT.

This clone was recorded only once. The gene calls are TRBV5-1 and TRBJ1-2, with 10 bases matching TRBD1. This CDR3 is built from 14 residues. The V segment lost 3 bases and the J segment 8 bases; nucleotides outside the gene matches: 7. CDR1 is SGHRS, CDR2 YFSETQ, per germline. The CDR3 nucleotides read TGCGCCAGCAGCTCAGGGGACAGGGGCATCGGCTACACCTTC. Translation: CASSSGDRGIGYTF.

The DNA for the CDR3 is TGTGCCACCAGCAGAGATTGGGACACCAATCAGCCCCAGCATTTT. This gives the protein CATSRDWDTNQPQHF. The chain uses TRBV15 and TRBJ1-5, with D perhaps TRBD1 (6 bases). Germline loops: CDR1 LNHNV, CDR2 YYDKDF (reference sequence). Trimming stripped 0 bases from V and 3 bases from J, with 9 bases between. The CDR3 consists of 15 residues.

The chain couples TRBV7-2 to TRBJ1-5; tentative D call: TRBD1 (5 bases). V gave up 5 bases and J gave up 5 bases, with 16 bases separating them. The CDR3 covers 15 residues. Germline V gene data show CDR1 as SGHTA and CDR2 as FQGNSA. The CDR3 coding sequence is TGTGCCAGCAGCCCCTTTTACAGGCAGGATCAGCCCCAGCATTTT. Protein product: CASSPFYRQDQPQHF.